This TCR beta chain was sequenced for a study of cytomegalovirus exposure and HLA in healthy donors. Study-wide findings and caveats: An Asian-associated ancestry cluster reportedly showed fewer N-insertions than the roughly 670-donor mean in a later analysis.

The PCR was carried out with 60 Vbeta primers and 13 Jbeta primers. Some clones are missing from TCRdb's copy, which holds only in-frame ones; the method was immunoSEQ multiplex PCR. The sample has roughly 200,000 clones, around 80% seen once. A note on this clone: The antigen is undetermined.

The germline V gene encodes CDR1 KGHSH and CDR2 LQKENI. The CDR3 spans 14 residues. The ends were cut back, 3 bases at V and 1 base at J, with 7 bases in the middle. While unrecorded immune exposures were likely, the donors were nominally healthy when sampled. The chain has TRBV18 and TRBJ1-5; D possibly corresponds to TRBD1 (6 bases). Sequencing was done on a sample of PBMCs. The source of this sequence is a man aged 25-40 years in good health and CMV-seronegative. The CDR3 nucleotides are TGTGCCAGCTCACCCGACAGGAGCAATCAGCCCCAGCATTTT. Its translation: CASSPDRSNQPQHF.